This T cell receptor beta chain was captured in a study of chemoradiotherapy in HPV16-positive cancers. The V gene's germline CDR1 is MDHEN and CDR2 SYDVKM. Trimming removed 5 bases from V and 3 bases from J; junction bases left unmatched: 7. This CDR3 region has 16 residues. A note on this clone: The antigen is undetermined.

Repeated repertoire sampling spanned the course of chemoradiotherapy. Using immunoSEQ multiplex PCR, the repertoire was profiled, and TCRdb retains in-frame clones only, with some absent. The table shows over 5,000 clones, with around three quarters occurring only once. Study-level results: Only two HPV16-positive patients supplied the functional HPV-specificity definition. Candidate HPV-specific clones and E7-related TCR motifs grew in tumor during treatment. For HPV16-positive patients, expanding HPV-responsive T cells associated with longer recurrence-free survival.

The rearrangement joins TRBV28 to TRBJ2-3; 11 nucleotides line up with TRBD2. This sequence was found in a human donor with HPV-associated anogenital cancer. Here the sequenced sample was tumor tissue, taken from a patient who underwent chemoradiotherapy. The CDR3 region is CASSQTTSGVTDTQYF. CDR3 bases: TGTGCCAGCAGTCAAACGACTAGCGGGGTGACAGATACGCAGTATTTT.